This is a list of T cell receptor beta chains from one sample in a study of response to subunit inactivated influenza vaccine. TCRdb analysed the RT-PCR reads with MiXCR anew, one entry per CDR3 protein. The sample consists of approximately 500,000 distinct CDR3 sequences, 10% to 15% of them appearing once. Sequenced here: PBMCs from blood, sampled roughly 47 days after vaccination. These receptors were collected from a man aged 45 to 65 who received an inactivated influenza vaccine. Both conserved end residues are part of each CDR3. Each record gives: J gene, clone size, D gene, V gene, CDR3 protein, CDR3 DNA. D genes are given only for firm matches. A clone size is listed for some rows: how often the clone was seen (once, few, many), or a class if it is expanded.

j_call: TRBJ2-1; clone_size: few; d_call: .; v_call: TRBV29-1; cdr3_aa: CSVVKGTRRSEQFF; cdr3_nt: TGCAGCGTTGTTAAAGGGACTCGCCGGTCTGAGCAGTTCTTC
j_call: TRBJ1-5; clone_size: few; d_call: .; v_call: TRBV30; cdr3_aa: CAWSGRPYSNQPQHF; cdr3_nt: TGTGCCTGGAGTGGAAGGCCTTATAGCAATCAGCCCCAGCATTTT
j_call: TRBJ2-7; clone_size: few; d_call: .; v_call: TRBV3-1; cdr3_aa: CASSQSGGYEQYF; cdr3_nt: TGTGCCAGCAGCCAATCCGGGGGCTACGAGCAGTACTTC
j_call: TRBJ1-2; clone_size: few; d_call: .; v_call: TRBV20-1; cdr3_aa: CSARQGPYGYTF; cdr3_nt: TGCAGTGCTAGGCAAGGGCCTTATGGCTACACCTTC
j_call: TRBJ1-6; clone_size: .; d_call: .; v_call: TRBV12-3/TRBV12-4; cdr3_aa: CASSFGLPLHF; cdr3_nt: TGTGCCAGCAGTTTCGGGCTACCCCTCCACTTT
j_call: TRBJ1-6; clone_size: few; d_call: .; v_call: TRBV20-1; cdr3_aa: CSASRGKDSPLHF; cdr3_nt: TGCAGTGCTAGTAGGGGGAAGGATTCACCCCTCCACTTT
j_call: TRBJ1-5; clone_size: .; d_call: .; v_call: TRBV6-1; cdr3_aa: CASSEIGLSNQPQHF; cdr3_nt: TGTGCCAGCAGTGAGATAGGGTTGAGCAATCAGCCCCAGCATTTT
j_call: TRBJ1-1; clone_size: .; d_call: .; v_call: TRBV5-6; cdr3_aa: CASSLAGGAFDTEAFF; cdr3_nt: TGTGCCAGCAGCTTGGCCGGGGGGGCGTTTGACACTGAAGCTTTCTTT
j_call: TRBJ2-7; clone_size: once; d_call: .; v_call: TRBV5-6; cdr3_aa: CASSILTLSSYEQYF; cdr3_nt: TGTGCCAGCAGCATCTTAACATTGAGCTCCTACGAGCAGTACTTC
j_call: TRBJ2-7; clone_size: few; d_call: .; v_call: TRBV20-1; cdr3_aa: CSARGGFAGEQYF; cdr3_nt: TGCAGTGCTAGAGGAGGTTTCGCTGGCGAGCAGTACTTC
j_call: TRBJ2-7; clone_size: .; d_call: TRBD1; v_call: TRBV4-1; cdr3_aa: CASSQDAGQGLSYEQYF; cdr3_nt: TGCGCCAGCAGCCAAGACGCGGGACAGGGGTTGTCCTACGAGCAGTACTTC